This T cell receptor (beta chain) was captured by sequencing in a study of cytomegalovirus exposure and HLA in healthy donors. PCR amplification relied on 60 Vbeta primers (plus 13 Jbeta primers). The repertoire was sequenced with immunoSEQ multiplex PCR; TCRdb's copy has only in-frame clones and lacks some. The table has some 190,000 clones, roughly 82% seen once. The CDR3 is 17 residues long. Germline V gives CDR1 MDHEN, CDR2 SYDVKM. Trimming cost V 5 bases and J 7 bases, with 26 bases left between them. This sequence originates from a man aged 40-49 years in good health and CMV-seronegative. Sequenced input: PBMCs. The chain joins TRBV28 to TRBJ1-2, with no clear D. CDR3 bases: TGTGCCAGCAGTACATGGGCAGGCCAACAAGGTCTTGGTGGCTACACCTTC. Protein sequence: CASSTWAGQQGLGGYTF.